This T cell receptor beta chain is from a study of blood T cells in healthy people across ages. The study, taken as a whole, reports: Older age coincided with a roughly linear decline in TCR beta diversity per million T cells. Naive CD4+ cells and diversity were both higher in long-lived donors than in aged donors.

Every participating donor contributed about 10 milliliters of peripheral blood through a draw. A minimum of 5 micrograms of total RNA was extracted per sample. Germline V gene sequence: CDR1 SGHRS, CDR2 YFSETQ. The V and J ends lost 4 bases and 0 bases respectively, with 14 bases between them. The CDR3 sequence is 16 residues long. Primed by a sample-barcoded 5' primer and a J-beta primer mix, a second PCR proceeded for roughly 7 to 12 cycles. TCRdb recomputed calls from the 5' RACE reads with MiXCR, one row per CDR3 protein. The table includes 700,000 to 800,000 distinct CDR3 sequences, approximately 39% detected once. To note about this clonotype: Its antigen is unknown.

The V and J genes are TRBV5-1 and TRBJ2-1, with D possibly being TRBD2 (5 bases). This clonotype was obtained from an older woman in good health. Sequences were obtained from blood. The CDR3 sequence is CASSPSSGSSYNEQFF. CDR3 coding DNA: TGCGCCAGCAGCCCCAGCAGCGGTAGCTCCTACAATGAGCAGTTCTTC.